In its sample, the clone carrying this T cell receptor (beta chain) was seen many times. Its cognate antigen is unknown. Amplification targeted TCR beta CDR3 regions from RNA transcripts. First-round RT-PCR targeting the TCR CDR3 was performed with the HTBI primer set. TCRdb reprocessed the multiplex PCR reads with MiXCR, giving one entry per CDR3 protein. The sample includes 350,000 to 400,000 distinct CDR3 sequences, under 20% of them seen just once. The authors obtained PBMCs from around 10 ml of fresh peripheral blood. These data are taken from a study of T cells in Graves' hyperthyroidism and ophthalmopathy. Study-wide points: By a 13 V-J model, ophthalmopathy was set apart from stable hyperthyroidism. The majority of expanded thyroid clonotypes above 0.001 also appeared in blood.

Germline trimming cut 0 bases from V and 0 bases from J; bases unmatched to any gene: 9. The CDR3 is made up of 21 amino acids. In germline, CDR1 is LGHNT, CDR2 FRNRAP. Sequencing was carried out using blood. V is TRBV12-5 and J is TRBJ2-1; the match to TRBD2 covers 15 bases. The TCR comes from a man in his late teens or twenties with Graves' ophthalmopathy. For the CDR3, the DNA is TGTGCTAGTGGTTTGGTACAAGGGACTAGCGGGGGGCCGGGCTCCTACAATGAGCAGTTCTTC. This encodes CASGLVQGTSGGPGSYNEQFF.